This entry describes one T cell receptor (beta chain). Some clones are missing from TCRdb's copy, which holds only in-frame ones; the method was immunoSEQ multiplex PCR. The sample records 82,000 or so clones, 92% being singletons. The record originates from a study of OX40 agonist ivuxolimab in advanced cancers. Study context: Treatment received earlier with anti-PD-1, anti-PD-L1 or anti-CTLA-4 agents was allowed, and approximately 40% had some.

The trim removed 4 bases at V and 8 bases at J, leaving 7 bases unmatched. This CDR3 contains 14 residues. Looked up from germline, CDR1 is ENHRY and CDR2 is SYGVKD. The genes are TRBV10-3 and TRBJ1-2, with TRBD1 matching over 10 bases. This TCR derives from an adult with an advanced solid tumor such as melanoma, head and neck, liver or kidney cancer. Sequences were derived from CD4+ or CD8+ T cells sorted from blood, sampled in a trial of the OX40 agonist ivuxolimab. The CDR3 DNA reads TGTGCCATCAGTGCCGAAGGGGACAGGGGCGGCTACACCTTC. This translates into CAISAEGDRGGYTF.